This TCR beta chain stems from a study of blood T cell repertoires in COVID-19. Original processing notes: Cell counts per sample came from amplifying reference gene primers. TCRdb's copy holds only in-frame clones and misses some; the assay was immunoSEQ multiplex PCR. V, J and clone size were drawn from that table, and D and trimming were deduced from the DNA. The sample lists roughly 290,000 clones; approximately 92% were seen once. Recruited during active infection, patients (from Seattle) were subsequently followed longitudinally. CDR1 MNHEY and CDR2 SVGAGI come from the germline V gene. After removal of 5 bases from V and 4 bases from J, the junction contained 4 bases not matched to a gene. This CDR3 has 14 amino acids. On this clone itself: This sample includes further DNA sequences coding for the same CDR3.

This sequence joins TRBV6-5 and TRBJ1-2; TRBD1 matches at 10 bases. The sample consisted of peripheral blood. This receptor was identified in a woman under 40 with COVID-19, enrolled during active disease. CDR3 in DNA: TGTGCCAGCAGTCGGACAGGGGGGGGCTATGGCTACACCTTC. This codes for CASSRTGGGYGYTF.